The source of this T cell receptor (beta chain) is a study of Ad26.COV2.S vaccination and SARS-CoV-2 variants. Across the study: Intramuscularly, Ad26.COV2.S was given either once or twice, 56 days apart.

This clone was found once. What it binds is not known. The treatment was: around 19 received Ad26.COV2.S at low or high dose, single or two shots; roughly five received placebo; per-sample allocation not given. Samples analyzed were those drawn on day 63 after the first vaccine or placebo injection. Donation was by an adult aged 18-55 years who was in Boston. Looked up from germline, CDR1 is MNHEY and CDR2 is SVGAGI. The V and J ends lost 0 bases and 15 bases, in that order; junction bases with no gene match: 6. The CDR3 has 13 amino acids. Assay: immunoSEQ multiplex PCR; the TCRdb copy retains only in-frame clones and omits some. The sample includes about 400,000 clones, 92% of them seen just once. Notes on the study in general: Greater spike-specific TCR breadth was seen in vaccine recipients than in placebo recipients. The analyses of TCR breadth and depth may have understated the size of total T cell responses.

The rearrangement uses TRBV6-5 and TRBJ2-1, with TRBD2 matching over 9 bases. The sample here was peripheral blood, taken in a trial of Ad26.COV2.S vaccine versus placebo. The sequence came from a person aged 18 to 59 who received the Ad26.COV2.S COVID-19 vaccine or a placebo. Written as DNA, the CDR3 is TGTGCCAGCAGTTACTCGGGGCTAGCGGGGATGTTCTTC. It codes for CASSYSGLAGMFF.